Presented here are 5 T cell receptor beta chains from one specimen sequenced in a study of cytomegalovirus exposure and HLA in healthy donors. PCR involved 60 Vbeta and 13 Jbeta primers. The table came from immunoSEQ multiplex PCR; TCRdb's copy has only in-frame clones and leaves some out. This sample has roughly 90,000 clones, with about four fifths found just once. Input material: PBMCs. These receptors were collected from a man under 40 in good health and CMV-seropositive.

V and J are TRBV27 and TRBJ1-1; D is ambiguous. The V end was cut by 3 bases, the J end by 4 bases, with 3 bases between. This CDR3 has 11 residues. The V gene's germline CDR1 is MNHEY and CDR2 SMNVEV (reference sequence). The CDR3 DNA reads TGTGCCAGCAGTTTCGGCACTGAAGCTTTCTTT. Its translation: CASSFGTEAFF.

This chain links TRBV5-1 with TRBJ2-4; D unclear. The CDR3 contains 16 residues. Germline V gene sequence: CDR1 SGHRS, CDR2 YFSETQ. Trimming stripped 0 bases from V and 3 bases from J, with 13 bases between. CDR3 amino acids: CASSLGPRTGKNIQYF. In DNA form, the CDR3 reads TGCGCCAGCAGCTTGGGGCCCCGAACGGGCAAAAACATTCAGTACTTC. The variable domain in full, completed from reference TRBV5-1 and TRBJ2-4, reads KAGVTQTPRYLIKTRGQQVTLSCSPISGHRSVSWYQQTPGQGLQFLFEYFSETQRNKGNFPGRFSGRQFSNSRSEMNVSTLELGDSALYLCASSLGPRTGKNIQYFGAGTRLSVL.

The chain joins TRBV28 to TRBJ2-7; 9 bases are shared with TRBD1. Trimming at V came to 11 bases and at J to 2 bases, leaving 10 bases not matched to a gene. This CDR3 region has 14 residues. Germline V CDR1 and CDR2: MDHEN, SYDVKM. The CDR3, as DNA: TGTGCCTCTCTCGGGACAGGGAGGACCTACGAGCAGTACTTC. Translation gives CASLGTGRTYEQYF.

This chain uses TRBV27 with TRBJ2-3, with TRBD2 identical over 10 bases. CDR3 length equals 19 residues. Germline assignment: CDR1 MNHEY and CDR2 SMNVEV (reference sequence). The ends lost 5 bases at V and 6 bases at J; junction bases unmatched: 20. The chain's CDR3 is CASSPRASGSVKTSDTQYF. CDR3 DNA sequence: TGTGCCAGCAGTCCCAGAGCTAGCGGGAGTGTCAAAACCTCGGATACGCAGTATTTT.

The chain links TRBV6-1 to TRBJ1-4; 10 bases fit TRBD1. J lost 0 bases, V lost 11 bases, and 6 bases had no gene match. The CDR3 extends over 15 amino acids. CDR1 and CDR2 from the germline V gene are MNHNS and SASEGT. The CDR3 coding sequence is TGTGCCGGCGGGGACAGGGGACCAACTAATGAAAAACTGTTTTTT. It codes for CAGGDRGPTNEKLFF.